The 8 T cell receptor beta chains below were found in one sample sequenced in a study of cytotoxic CD8 clonotypes in ibrutinib-treated CLL. Method: immunoSEQ multiplex PCR; TCRdb's copy keeps in-frame clones and lacks some. The sample shows over 140,000 clones, 80% of them seen only once. The input for sequencing was PBMCs, taken after 36 months of ibrutinib treatment. The source is a human donor with chronic lymphocytic leukemia.

The CDR3 DNA is TGTGCCATCAGTGAGTCAACGGGGGCGAGCGAAAAACTGTTTTTT. Translation: CAISESTGASEKLFF. The chain is built from TRBV10-3 and TRBJ1-4; D might be TRBD1 (6 bases). The germline gives CDR1 ENHRY, CDR2 SYGVKD. CDR3 length: 15 amino acids. V gave up 0 bases and J gave up 8 bases, with 13 bases separating them.

J is TRBJ2-2 and V is TRBV4-2; D not certain. The CDR3 has 15 residues. The germline V and J ends were trimmed by 0 bases and 4 bases, with 9 bases remaining between them. CDR1 and CDR2 from the germline V gene are LGHNA and YNFKEQ. Written as DNA, the CDR3 is TGTGCCAGCAGCCAAGAGACGGGCAGCACCGGGGAGCTGTTTTTT. Translated: CASSQETGSTGELFF.

The V and J genes are TRBV7-6 and TRBJ1-1; 12 positions agree with TRBD1. J was trimmed by 3 bases and V by 4 bases; bases with no gene match: 6. This CDR3 has 16 residues. Looked up from germline, CDR1 is SGHVS and CDR2 is FNYEAQ. For the CDR3, the DNA is TGTGCCAGCAGCTCAGGGACAGGGGGCGTGGACACTGAAGCTTTCTTT. The encoded protein is CASSSGTGGVDTEAFF. The variable domain in full, with the rest retrieved from reference TRBV7-6 and TRBJ1-1, is GAGVSQSPRYKVTKRGQDVALRCDPISGHVSLYWYRQALGQGPEFLTYFNYEAQQDKSGLPNDRFSAERPEGSISTLTIQRTEQRDSAMYRCASSSGTGGVDTEAFFGQGTRLTVV.

The V gene is TRBV7-6, the J gene TRBJ2-1, with D perhaps TRBD2 (6 bases). The CDR3 spans 18 residues. Germline V CDR1 and CDR2: SGHVS, FNYEAQ. The V end lost 4 bases, the J end lost 4 bases, and 23 bases lay between the germline ends. The CDR3 DNA sequence: TGTGCCAGCAGCTCAAAGCGGCAAGCGGGTTGGGGGTACAATGAGCAGTTCTTC. Residues: CASSSKRQAGWGYNEQFF.

In this sample, this clone turned up many times. V is TRBV30 and J is TRBJ2-2; D is possibly TRBD1 (6 bases). This CDR3 has 13 amino acids. Trimming pared 5 bases from V and 3 bases from J, leaving 10 bases between. CDR1 and CDR2 from the germline V gene are GTSNPN and SVGIG (reference sequence). The CDR3 region has the DNA TGTGCCTGGGGCGGACAGTACACCGGGGAGCTGTTTTTT. Protein: CAWGGQYTGELFF.

This chain links TRBV5-6 with TRBJ1-1; D uncertain. The V gene lost 4 bases and the J gene lost 3 bases, with 13 bases spanning the gap. The CDR3 loop spans 14 amino acids. From germline, CDR1 is SGHDT and CDR2 YYEEEE. CDR3 coding DNA: TGTGCCAGCAGCCCGGGAGGGCGGGACACTGAAGCTTTCTTT. Its protein is CASSPGGRDTEAFF.

This chain links TRBV9 with TRBJ2-2; TRBD2 aligns across 7 bases. Germline trimming cut 3 bases from V and 6 bases from J; bases unmatched to any gene: 8. The CDR3 length is 15 residues. Germline CDR1 reads SGDLS; CDR2 reads YYNGEE. CDR3 sequence: CASSAGGSYAGELFF. CDR3 DNA sequence: TGTGCCAGCAGCGCTGGCGGGAGTTATGCCGGGGAGCTGTTTTTT.

V usage is TRBV7-2 and J usage is TRBJ2-7, with 11 bases aligning to TRBD2. Germline V gene lookup returns CDR1 SGHTA and CDR2 FQGNSA. The CDR3 has 19 amino acids. V was pared by 0 bases and J by 0 bases, with 10 bases of the junction left unmatched. CDR3 bases: TGTGCCAGCAGCTTAGCGCGGCTAGCGGGAGGCCCAATCTCCTACGAGCAGTACTTC. As protein: CASSLARLAGGPISYEQYF.